This T cell receptor (beta chain) was sequenced in a study of T cell responses to AZD1222 COVID-19 vaccine. General study points: Nearly half of the spike-specific TCRs reportedly recognize variant regions that carry no mutations.

As for this clone: Its antigen remains unknown.

Germline CDR1 reads SGHNT; CDR2 reads YYREEE (reference sequence). The CDR3 runs to 15 residues. V gave up 4 bases and J gave up 2 bases; unmatched junction bases: 2. The protocol was immunoSEQ multiplex PCR, while the TCRdb copy is restricted to in-frame clones and leaves out a portion. This sample yields roughly 69,000 clones, of which about four fifths are seen a single time; roughly 13% belongs to the top ten. This specimen consisted of peripheral blood, obtained 28 days after the second AZD1222 dose. The source is an adult who received the AZD1222 COVID-19 vaccine. V is TRBV5-4 and J is TRBJ1-6, with TRBD1 identical over 8 bases. CDR3 coding DNA: TGTGCCAGCAGCAAGGACAGGGCCTATAATTCACCCCTCCACTTT. It translates to CASSKDRAYNSPLHF.